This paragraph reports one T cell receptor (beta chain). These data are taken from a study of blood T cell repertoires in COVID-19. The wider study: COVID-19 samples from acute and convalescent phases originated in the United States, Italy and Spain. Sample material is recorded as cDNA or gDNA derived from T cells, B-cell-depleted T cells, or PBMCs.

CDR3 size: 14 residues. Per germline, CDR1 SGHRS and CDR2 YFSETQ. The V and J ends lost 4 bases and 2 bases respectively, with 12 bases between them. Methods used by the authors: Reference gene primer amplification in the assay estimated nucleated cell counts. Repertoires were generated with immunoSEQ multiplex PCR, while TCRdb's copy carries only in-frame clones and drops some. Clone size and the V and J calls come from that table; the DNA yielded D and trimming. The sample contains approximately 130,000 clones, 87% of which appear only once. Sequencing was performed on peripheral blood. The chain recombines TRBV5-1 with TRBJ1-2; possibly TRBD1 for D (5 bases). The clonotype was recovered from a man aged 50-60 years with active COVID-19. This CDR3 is CASSMTQGNYGYTF. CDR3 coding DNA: TGCGCCAGCAGCATGACCCAGGGCAACTATGGCTACACCTTC.